A selection of T cell receptor beta chains follows, all from one sample in a study of shared T cell receptors in the human thymus. Sequenced by immunoSEQ multiplex PCR; TCRdb stores in-frame clones only, minus some. The table includes 600,000 or so clones, around 87% detected once. These data also featured in a second study, about human thymus T cells.

Source material: thymocytes. Receptors were obtained from a boy younger than two with a congenital heart defect. The CDR3 runs from the conserved cysteine through the conserved F or W. A D gene is named only where the DNA matches it firmly. Some rows mark clone size as missing; the rest say once, few, many or name a class of expanded clone.

>14|.|TRBJ2-7|TRBV27|once
TGTGCCAGTGGAGGAGGTCTGAGCTCCTACGAGCAGTACTTC
CASGGGLSSYEQYF
>17|.|TRBJ2-5|TRBV2|.
TGTGCCAGCATAGAATCACGCTCGACTGGCGAGAAAGAGACCCAGTACTTC
CASIESRSTGEKETQYF
>14|.|TRBJ1-2|TRBV2|.
TGTGCCAGCAGTGAGGGGCAGCCGTCGAGTGGCTACACCTTC
CASSEGQPSSGYTF
>9|.|TRBJ1-2|TRBV20-1|.
TGCAGTGCTAGGAGTGGCTACACCTTC
CSARSGYTF
>16|TRBD2|TRBJ2-3|TRBV27|.
TGTGCCAGCAGTACTGGGACTAGCGGGAGGACCCATACGCAGTATTTT
CASSTGTSGRTHTQYF
>15|TRBD2|TRBJ2-7|TRBV4-3|.
TGCGCCAGCAGCCACGGGACTACCAACTCCTACGAGCAGTACTTC
CASSHGTTNSYEQYF
>19|TRBD2|TRBJ2-1|TRBV11-3|.
TGTGCCAGCAGCTTAGGGACAGCCGCCGGGACTAGCTCCTACAATGAGCAGTTCTTC
CASSLGTAAGTSSYNEQFF
>13|.|TRBJ1-2|TRBV25-1|.
TGTGCCAGCAGTGTTCCCAACGCCGGGGGCTACACCTTC
CASSVPNAGGYTF
>15|TRBD2|TRBJ2-5|TRBV18|.
TGTGCCAGCTCACCAGGGACTAGCGGAAAAGAGACCCAGTACTTC
CASSPGTSGKETQYF
>14|.|TRBJ2-7|TRBV5-1|once
TGCGCCAGCAGCTCCGAGACAGGAGCTGACGAGCAGTACTTC
CASSSETGADEQYF
>15|TRBD1|TRBJ1-1|TRBV7-2|.
TGTGCCAGCAGCCCCCTGATTCACAGGGGGCGGGGAGCTTTCTTT
CASSPLIHRGRGAFF
>16|.|TRBJ2-5|TRBV30|.
TGTGCCTGGAGTGTACTTCAGGGTTATCGATTGGAGACCCAGTACTTC
CAWSVLQGYRLETQYF
>13|.|TRBJ1-6|TRBV10-3|.
TGTGCCATCAGCAGCAGCGTAAATTCACCCCTCCACTTT
CAISSSVNSPLHF
>13|.|TRBJ2-1|TRBV7-9|.
TGTGCCAGCAGCTCCCCTAGCAACAATGAGCAGTTCTTC
CASSSPSNNEQFF
>18|TRBD2|TRBJ2-1|TRBV7-8|.
TGTGCCAGCAGCTTAGTGTTTGTGTCGGGAGGAACCTACAATGAGCAGTTCTTC
CASSLVFVSGGTYNEQFF
>14|TRBD1|TRBJ1-2|TRBV5-6|.
TGTGCCAGCAGCTCCGGGACAGTTCCTTATGGCTACACCTTC
CASSSGTVPYGYTF
>14|.|TRBJ1-3|TRBV6-5|.
TGTGCCAGCAGTAAACACCCACAGGGAAACACCATATATTTT
CASSKHPQGNTIYF
>17|TRBD1|TRBJ1-5|TRBV30|.
TGTGCCTGGAGTGGGGCGTGGACAGGGGGCCGGGGGGTGCCCCAGCATTTT
CAWSGAWTGGRGVPQHF
>14|TRBD1|TRBJ2-7|TRBV14|.
TGTGCCAGCAGCCAGGACAGGTGCTCCTACGAGCAGTACTTC
CASSQDRCSYEQYF
>16|.|TRBJ2-7|TRBV4-3|few
TGCGCCAGCAGCCAAGCCCATGGCAGGGCCCCCCACGAGCAGTACTTC
CASSQAHGRAPHEQYF
>16|.|TRBJ2-5|TRBV29-1|.
TGCAGCGTTGAGGGAGGACGGAGGACCTTCCAAGAGACCCAGTACTTC
CSVEGGRRTFQETQYF
>16|.|TRBJ1-2|TRBV5-6|few
TGTGCCAGCAGCTTGGCTCGCGACGGACTGAACTATGGCTACACCTTC
CASSLARDGLNYGYTF
>13|.|TRBJ1-1|TRBV9|.
TGTGCCAGCAGCCCCGGAGTATACACTGAAGCTTTCTTT
CASSPGVYTEAFF
>15|TRBD1|TRBJ1-1|TRBV27|.
TGTGCCAGCAGTTACGGGGACAGGCCTTTGACTGAAGCTTTCTTT
CASSYGDRPLTEAFF
>16|TRBD2|TRBJ2-2|TRBV10-3|few
TGTGCCATCAGTGAAGCCCTAGCGGGCCACACCGGGGAGCTGTTTTTT
CAISEALAGHTGELFF
>15|.|TRBJ1-1|TRBV7-9|.
TGTGCCAGCACCCTACTGACAGGTATGAACACTGAAGCTTTCTTT
CASTLLTGMNTEAFF
>14|TRBD1|TRBJ1-6|TRBV18|.
TGTGCCAGCTCAGGGACAGGGATTAATTCACCCCTCCACTTT
CASSGTGINSPLHF
>15|.|TRBJ1-2|TRBV19|.
TGTGCCAGTAGTATCAGGGCAGAGGAGAACTATGGCTACACCTTC
CASSIRAEENYGYTF
>17|.|TRBJ2-1|TRBV11-2|.
TGTGCCAGCAGCTATCCACGGGACTCCAGCTCCTACAATGAGCAGTTCTTC
CASSYPRDSSSYNEQFF
>15|.|TRBJ2-1|TRBV10-3|.
TGTGCCATCAGTGAGGGGGCGGTCTTCGCCAATGAGCAGTTCTTC
CAISEGAVFANEQFF
>18|TRBD1|TRBJ1-1|TRBV27|.
TGTGCCAGCAGCCCCAAGGTTCCCGACAGGGACGGAAGCTCTGAAGCTTTCTTT
CASSPKVPDRDGSSEAFF
>19|.|TRBJ2-3|TRBV9|.
TGTGCCAGCAGCTCTCACCCTGAGGGGAGTAGCGGACAAACAGATACGCAGTATTTT
CASSSHPEGSSGQTDTQYF
>14|TRBD2|TRBJ2-2|TRBV10-3|.
TGTGCCATCAGGGGACTAGCGGTTTCCGGGGAGCTGTTTTTT
CAIRGLAVSGELFF
>19|.|TRBJ1-1|TRBV9|.
TGTGCCAGCAGCCACCCGCGCCAGGGGCCCTACTCGATGAACACTGAAGCTTTCTTT
CASSHPRQGPYSMNTEAFF
>13|TRBD1|TRBJ1-5|TRBV28|.
TGTGCCAGCAGTTCGACAGGGGTTCAGCCCCAGCATTTT
CASSSTGVQPQHF
>16|.|TRBJ2-7|TRBV11-2|.
TGTGCCAGCAGCTTAAGGACAGTGACGAGCTCCTACGAGCAGTACTTC
CASSLRTVTSSYEQYF
>15|TRBD1|TRBJ1-2|TRBV9|.
TGTGCCAGCAGCGAACAGGGGGTGAGGTTCTATGGCTACACCTTC
CASSEQGVRFYGYTF
>16|.|TRBJ1-5|TRBV19|.
TGTGCCAGTAAGGCCCTGGGGGGGGGTCACAATCAGCCCCAGCATTTT
CASKALGGGHNQPQHF
>17|TRBD1|TRBJ1-1|TRBV4-2|.
TGTGCCAGCAGCCAAGATCCGGGGACAGGGTTGAACACTGAAGCTTTCTTT
CASSQDPGTGLNTEAFF